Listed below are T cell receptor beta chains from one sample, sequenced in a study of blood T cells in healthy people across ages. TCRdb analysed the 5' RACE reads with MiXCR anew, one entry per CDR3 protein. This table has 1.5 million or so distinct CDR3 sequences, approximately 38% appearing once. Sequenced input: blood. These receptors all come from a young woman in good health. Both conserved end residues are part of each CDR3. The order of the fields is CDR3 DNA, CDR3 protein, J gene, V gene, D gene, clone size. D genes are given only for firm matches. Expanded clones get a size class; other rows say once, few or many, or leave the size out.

TGCAGTGCTAGAACACAGACATACTATGGCTACACCTTC	CSARTQTYYGYTF	TRBJ1-2	TRBV20-1	.	.
TGTGCCAGCAGCGAATTTAGCGGGGTTCGGGAGACCCAGTACTTC	CASSEFSGVRETQYF	TRBJ2-5	TRBV27	TRBD2	.
TGCGCCAGCAGCTTGGAAGGGGGAAACTCCTACAATGGGCAGTTCTTC	CASSLEGGNSYNGQFF	TRBJ2-1	TRBV5-1	.	.
TGCGCCAGCAGCGAGGAGGCCGGGGCCAACGTCCTGACTTTC	CASSEEAGANVLTF	TRBJ2-6	TRBV5-1	.	.
TGTGCCACCAGTGATTCTGGGGAAAGCACAGATACGCAGTATTTT	CATSDSGESTDTQYF	TRBJ2-3	TRBV24-1	.	few
TGTGCCATCAGTAACTCGACAGGGGTTAGAGAAAAACTGTTTTTT	CAISNSTGVREKLFF	TRBJ1-4	TRBV10-3	TRBD1	.
TGTGCCAGCAGCCCTCTTAGCGGAACGGACGGCGGCGAGCAGTACTTC	CASSPLSGTDGGEQYF	TRBJ2-7	TRBV7-2	.	.
TGTGCCAGCAGTTCGGACAGCTTTGCCTACGAGCAGTACTTC	CASSSDSFAYEQYF	TRBJ2-7	TRBV12-3/TRBV12-4	.	few
TGTGCCAGCAGTGAACTTAGCAGAGGCTACACCTTC	CASSELSRGYTF	TRBJ1-2	TRBV6-1	.	.
TGCGCCAGCAGCTTGGACGGGGGATTCAACACTGAAGCTTTCTTT	CASSLDGGFNTEAFF	TRBJ1-1	TRBV5-1	.	.
TGTGCCAGCAGCTTTTTCCGTGGGTCAGATACGCAGTATTTT	CASSFFRGSDTQYF	TRBJ2-3	TRBV7-2	.	few
TGTGCCAGCAGCTTAGAGGTGACAGGGGGGAAAGAGCAGTACTTC	CASSLEVTGGKEQYF	TRBJ2-4	TRBV11-2	TRBD1	.
TGTGCCAGCAATTCCTTGACAGGGCAGCAGAACACTGAAGCTTTCTTT	CASNSLTGQQNTEAFF	TRBJ1-1	TRBV27	TRBD1	.
TGTGCCAGCGCGGTTTTGAGACAATATAATTCACCCCTCCACTTT	CASAVLRQYNSPLHF	TRBJ1-6	TRBV2	.	once
TGTGCCAGCACCACCAGCGGGGGCTACGAGCAGTACTTC	CASTTSGGYEQYF	TRBJ2-7	TRBV27	TRBD2	few
TGCGCCAGCAGCCAAGGGGTAAACACTGAAGCTTTCTTT	CASSQGVNTEAFF	TRBJ1-1	TRBV4-1	.	many
TGTGCCAGCAGTGAAGTCGGGCAGGGTACCCACGAGCAGTACTTC	CASSEVGQGTHEQYF	TRBJ2-7	TRBV25-1	.	.
TGTGCCAGCACCCTCACCAACACCGGGGAGCTGTTTTTT	CASTLTNTGELFF	TRBJ2-2	TRBV12-3/TRBV12-4	.	few
TGTGCCAGCAGCGTAGATACGGGGTGGCAGGGCTACACCTTC	CASSVDTGWQGYTF	TRBJ1-2	TRBV9	.	.
TGCGCCAGCAGCCCTTTTGGGGGGCCTGGCAGAAACACCATATATTTT	CASSPFGGPGRNTIYF	TRBJ1-3	TRBV4-1	.	.
TGTGCCAGCAGCTCCCGCCGAGGGCCCAGGGACTATGGCTACACCTTC	CASSSRRGPRDYGYTF	TRBJ1-2	TRBV7-2	.	few
TGTGCCAGCAGCCCAGGGACCTATGGCTACACCTTC	CASSPGTYGYTF	TRBJ1-2	TRBV3-1	.	many
TGCGCCAGCAGCTTACAGACTAGCGGGGGCACAGATACGCAGTATTTT	CASSLQTSGGTDTQYF	TRBJ2-3	TRBV5-1	TRBD2	few
TGTGCCAGCAGTTTCGGACCGCTATTGGACACTGAAGCTTTCTTT	CASSFGPLLDTEAFF	TRBJ1-1	TRBV12-3/TRBV12-4	.	.
TGTGCCAGCAGCCAAGCCCAGGGGGGACCAAACAATGAGCAGTACTTC	CASSQAQGGPNNEQYF	TRBJ2-7	TRBV3-1	.	.
TGTGCCAGCAGCCAAGGGTTGCGGGAGACAGATACGCAGTATTTT	CASSQGLRETDTQYF	TRBJ2-3	TRBV3-1	TRBD2	few
TGTGCCAGCAGTTCTTATCAGGGGGGCACTGAAGCTTTCTTT	CASSSYQGGTEAFF	TRBJ1-1	TRBV12-3/TRBV12-4	TRBD1	few
TGCGCCAGCAGCCGGGGCGGGACTAGCCATTACGAGCAGTACTTC	CASSRGGTSHYEQYF	TRBJ2-7	TRBV4-1	TRBD2	.
TGTGCCAGCAGTGCCCTCCAGGAGGGGCGAAACACCGGGGAGCTGTTTTTT	CASSALQEGRNTGELFF	TRBJ2-2	TRBV6-4	.	.
TGTGCCAGCACCTTAGGGGAGGGAAGCAATCAGCCCCAGCATTTT	CASTLGEGSNQPQHF	TRBJ1-5	TRBV9	.	few
TGCGCCAGCAGCTCGACCACGCTTGAGGGCACCTACGAGCAGTACTTC	CASSSTTLEGTYEQYF	TRBJ2-7	TRBV5-1	.	many
TGTGCCAGCAGCCCTAGTCTTTGGGGTGACGAGCAGTACTTC	CASSPSLWGDEQYF	TRBJ2-7	TRBV7-9	.	once
TGCAGTGCTAGAGACCGGACGGGGGATTCACCCCTCCACTTT	CSARDRTGDSPLHF	TRBJ1-6	TRBV20-1	.	.
TGCAGCGTTGCAAGGGACAGGGGGCACTCCGGGGAGCTGTTTTTT	CSVARDRGHSGELFF	TRBJ2-2	TRBV29-1	TRBD1	.
TGTGCCACCAAAGCTGGGGGGGGCACAGATACGCAGTATTTT	CATKAGGGTDTQYF	TRBJ2-3	TRBV6-1	TRBD2	.
TGCAGTGTCGCCAGGGGGTTCAATAATTCACCCCTCCACTTT	CSVARGFNNSPLHF	TRBJ1-6	TRBV20-1	TRBD1	few
TGTGCCAGCAGCTCTCCAACGGCGGGGGGGCGAAATGAGCAGTTCTTC	CASSSPTAGGRNEQFF	TRBJ2-1	TRBV5-6	TRBD2	.
TGTGCCAGCAGCTTAGCGAATGTGGAGACCCAGTACTTC	CASSLANVETQYF	TRBJ2-5	TRBV7-6	.	.
TGCGCCAGCAGCTCATCCGGGACTAGCGGGATTACTAGCACAGATACGCAGTATTTT	CASSSSGTSGITSTDTQYF	TRBJ2-3	TRBV5-1	TRBD2	once
TGTGCCAGCACTCGTGGGGCCCTCTACAATACGCAGTATTTT	CASTRGALYNTQYF	TRBJ2-3	TRBV28	.	few
TGTGCCAGCAGTTTGCCTAACAGGGATTGGAACACTGAAGCTTTCTTT	CASSLPNRDWNTEAFF	TRBJ1-1	TRBV6-6	.	few
TGCAGCGTTTCTTGGACAGGCATGAACACTGAAGCTTTCTTT	CSVSWTGMNTEAFF	TRBJ1-1	TRBV29-1	TRBD1	.
TGTGCCAGCGGTTTACTTAGCGGGGGGGGCACTGAGCAGTACTTC	CASGLLSGGGTEQYF	TRBJ2-4	TRBV27	TRBD2	.
TGTGCCGGACAGCGGGTGGGGGGCACAGATACGCAGTATTTT	CAGQRVGGTDTQYF	TRBJ2-3	TRBV30	.	.
TGCAGTGCTACGCGGAACCAAGAGACCCAGTACTTC	CSATRNQETQYF	TRBJ2-5	TRBV20-1	.	.